Listed below are T cell receptor beta chains from one sample, sequenced in a study of blood T cell repertoires in COVID-19. The assay was immunoSEQ multiplex PCR, and TCRdb's table has in-frame clones only and misses some. The repertoire consists of about 220,000 clones, with roughly nine tenths occurring once and the leading ten covering under 3.5%. The sample taken for sequencing was PBMCs or T cells enriched from blood (not recorded which). All receptors come from a woman aged 18-35 years in a cohort exposed to, infected with or recovered from COVID-19 (not recorded which). Both conserved end residues are trimmed from each CDR3. Rows may omit the clone size; those that give it use once, few, many or a size class.

j_call | v_call | clone_size | cdr3_aa
TRBJ1-2 | TRBV12-3/TRBV12-4 | NA | ASSPTGSYGYT
TRBJ1-6 | TRBV4-2 | NA | ASSQVQGQDNSPLH
TRBJ1-1 | TRBV7-3 | NA | ASSFTGENTEAF
TRBJ2-5 | TRBV30 | NA | AWSLNRGETQY
TRBJ2-1 | TRBV7-3 | NA | ASSHRDSNEQF
TRBJ1-5 | TRBV10-3 | NA | AIGDSRDQPQH
TRBJ2-1 | TRBV5-1 | NA | ASSPGTSAKSSYNEQF
TRBJ2-7 | TRBV2 | NA | ASRKLVPSYEQY
TRBJ2-3 | TRBV11-2 | NA | ASSLLAGAGDTQY
TRBJ1-5 | TRBV27 | NA | ASSDLTELNNQPQH
TRBJ1-4 | TRBV4-1 | NA | ASSDRGLKVEKLF
TRBJ2-7 | TRBV5-6 | NA | ASSLALPVTYEQY
TRBJ1-2 | TRBV29-1 | NA | SARDRGFGYT
TRBJ2-2 | TRBV24-1 | NA | ATSDTGTGFLGELF
TRBJ1-5 | TRBV10-1 | few | ASSGTGNQPQH
TRBJ2-3 | TRBV5-1 | NA | ASGGTGTDTQY
TRBJ2-2 | TRBV7-9 | NA | ASPLPGAEGSGELF
TRBJ2-7 | TRBV18 | NA | ASSARDRDEQY
TRBJ2-1 | TRBV28 | NA | ASSLNLGTLTYNEQF
TRBJ1-1 | TRBV7-2 | NA | ASSTPGTGTEAF
TRBJ1-6 | TRBV18 | NA | ASSPFEPGQEHSPLH
TRBJ1-6 | TRBV3-1/TRBV3-2 | NA | ASSQDSSNSPLH
TRBJ1-1 | TRBV2 | NA | ASSEGAGGTEAF
TRBJ1-2 | TRBV5-1 | NA | ASSSEMLNYGYT
TRBJ2-1 | TRBV7-3 | NA | ASSLGPSGSLRNEQF
TRBJ2-4 | TRBV4-1 | NA | ASSQGQGLAKNIQY
TRBJ2-3 | TRBV5-6 | NA | ASSFGSPLDTQY
TRBJ1-2 | TRBV28 | NA | ASTQGGGKGYT
TRBJ2-7 | TRBV12-3/TRBV12-4 | NA | ASSRTVYEQY
TRBJ1-1 | TRBV5-1 | once | ASSLDSTNTEAF
TRBJ2-7 | TRBV4-1 | NA | ASSRGPGSSYEQY
TRBJ2-5 | TRBV19 | NA | ASSPRVGTQETQY
TRBJ1-5 | TRBV4-1 | NA | ASSRSQVSGQPQH
TRBJ1-4 | TRBV7-9 | NA | ASSLGATNEKLF
TRBJ2-2 | TRBV6-5 | NA | ASSYSGLFGGELF
TRBJ2-7 | TRBV6-4 | NA | ASSDSTSYEQY